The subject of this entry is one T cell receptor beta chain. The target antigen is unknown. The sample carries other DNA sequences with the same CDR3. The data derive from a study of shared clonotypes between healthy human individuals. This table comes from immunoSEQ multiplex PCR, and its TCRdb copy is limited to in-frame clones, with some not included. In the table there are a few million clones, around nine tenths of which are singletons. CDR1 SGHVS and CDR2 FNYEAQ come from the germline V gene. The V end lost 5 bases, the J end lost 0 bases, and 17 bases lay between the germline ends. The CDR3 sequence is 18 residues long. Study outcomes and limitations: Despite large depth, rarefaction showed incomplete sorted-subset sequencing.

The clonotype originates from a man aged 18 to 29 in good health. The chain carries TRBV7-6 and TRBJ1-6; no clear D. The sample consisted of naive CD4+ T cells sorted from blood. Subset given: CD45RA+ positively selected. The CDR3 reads CASSQWETSSSYNSPLHF. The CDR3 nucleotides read TGTGCCAGCAGCCAGTGGGAGACCTCGAGCTCCTATAATTCACCCCTCCACTTT.